Below, 6 T cell receptor beta chains from the same sample are listed, as sequenced in a study of Ad26.COV2.S vaccination and SARS-CoV-2 variants. Treatment here: 15 to 20 received Ad26.COV2.S at low or high dose, single or two shots; 5 received placebo; per-sample allocation not given. Sampling was done on day 63 after the first vaccine or placebo injection. Assay used: immunoSEQ multiplex PCR; TCRdb lists only in-frame clones, some missing. Here the sample spans around 320,000 clones, 70% to 90% being singletons. The sequencing used peripheral blood, collected in a trial of Ad26.COV2.S vaccine versus placebo. These receptors were obtained from a person between 18 and 65 years old who received the Ad26.COV2.S COVID-19 vaccine or a placebo.

This chain connects TRBV19 to TRBJ1-2; a weak D match, TRBD1 (5 bases). V lost 5 bases, J lost 4 bases, and 11 bases lay in between. There are 13 residues in the CDR3. Per germline, CDR1 LNHDA and CDR2 SQIVND (reference sequence). The CDR3 sequence is CASSLGPIYGYTF. CDR3 DNA: TGTGCCAGTAGTCTGGGACCTATCTATGGCTACACCTTC.

The chain uses TRBV5-1 and TRBJ1-4, with D uncertain. Trimming removed 5 bases at V and 2 bases at J, with 10 bases between. Germline V gives CDR1 SGHRS, CDR2 YFSETQ. The CDR3 has 14 residues. CDR3 bases: TGCGCCAGCAGGGATACGTCGACTAATGAAAAACTGTTTTTT. This gives the protein CASRDTSTNEKLFF. The full variable domain, in which reference TRBV5-1 and TRBJ1-4 provide the parts outside the CDR3, is KAGVTQTPRYLIKTRGQQVTLSCSPISGHRSVSWYQQTPGQGLQFLFEYFSETQRNKGNFPGRFSGRQFSNSRSEMNVSTLELGDSALYLCASRDTSTNEKLFFGSGTQLSVL.

The chain links TRBV6-6 to TRBJ1-1; 8 bases agree with TRBD1. V lost 6 bases and J lost 5; bases outside the gene matches: 5. Germline assignment: CDR1 MNHNY and CDR2 SVGAGI (reference sequence). The CDR3 runs to 13 residues. CDR3 nucleotide sequence: TGTGCCAGCAGGACAGGGGTCGGTACTGAAGCTTTCTTT. Translation: CASRTGVGTEAFF.

This clone was counted between two and nine times. V and J are TRBV5-1 and TRBJ2-5, with 13 bases lining up with TRBD2. Trimming removed 4 bases from V and 4 bases from J; junction bases left unmatched: 7. This CDR3 is built from 16 residues. Germline-derived CDR1 and CDR2 are SGHRS and YFSETQ. Here the CDR3 reads CASSRPGLAGLETQYF. The CDR3, as DNA: TGCGCCAGCAGCAGACCGGGACTAGCGGGGTTAGAGACCCAGTACTTC.

The V call is TRBV2, the J call TRBJ1-2; the D is unclear. The CDR3 spans 13 residues. V was clipped by 3 bases and J by 4 bases, with 9 bases between them. Germline V gene data show CDR1 as SNHLY and CDR2 as FYNNEI. Here the CDR3 DNA reads TGTGCCAGCAGTGACTCCAGGAGCTATGGCTACACCTTC. Its protein is CASSDSRSYGYTF.

The chain recombines TRBV5-1 with TRBJ1-4; D is unclear. From germline, CDR1 is SGHRS and CDR2 YFSETQ. Trimming took off 3 bases at V and 2 bases at J, with 8 bases between the two ends. The CDR3 totals 14 residues. CDR3 amino acids: CASSSSGTNEKLFF. Here the CDR3 DNA reads TGCGCCAGCAGCTCCTCCGGGACTAATGAAAAACTGTTTTTT.